A single sample gave rise to the 5 T cell receptor beta chains below, sequenced in a study of PD-1 blockade in classical Hodgkin lymphoma. The assay was immunoSEQ multiplex PCR, and TCRdb's table has in-frame clones only and misses some. This table holds tens of thousands of clones, roughly 86% found once. Documented time point: cycle 4 day 1 (C4D1), after about 6 weeks of nivolumab. Each of the patients experienced relapse following autologous stem cell transplantation, and their brentuximab vedotin exposure differed. The sample here was peripheral blood mononuclear cells (PBMCs), taken before the fourth cycle of nivolumab. Source of these receptors: a human donor with classical Hodgkin lymphoma.

The chain uses TRBV6-1 and TRBJ1-2, with TRBD1 as a possible D gene (5 bases). V lost 4 bases to trimming and J lost 4 bases, with 13 bases between them. CDR3 length: 14 amino acids. Germline-derived CDR1 and CDR2 are MNHNS and SASEGT. CDR3 amino acids: CASSGSGGGYGYTF. In nucleotides, the CDR3 is TGTGCCAGCAGTGGATCGGGGGGGGGCTATGGCTACACCTTC.

This chain links TRBV29-1 with TRBJ1-5; no clear D. Trimming cost V 5 bases and J 2 bases, with 10 bases left between them. This CDR3 contains 13 residues. Germline V gives CDR1 SQVTM, CDR2 ANQGSEA. CDR3 protein: CSVSSGGNQPQHF. CDR3 DNA: TGCAGCGTTTCCTCGGGAGGCAATCAGCCCCAGCATTTT.

The rearrangement joins TRBV5-4 to TRBJ1-1; D gene uncertain. The CDR3 covers 16 residues. Germline loops: CDR1 SGHNT, CDR2 YYREEE (reference sequence). The ends were cut back, 4 bases at V and 1 base at J, with 17 bases in the middle. This CDR3 reads CASSHLAPRENTEAFF. DNA for the CDR3: TGTGCCAGCAGCCACTTGGCCCCCAGAGAGAACACTGAAGCTTTCTTT.

The V call is TRBV4-1, the J call TRBJ1-5, with TRBD1 identical over 7 bases. The germline gives CDR1 MGHRA, CDR2 YSYEKL. The CDR3 loop spans 17 amino acids. V was pared by 2 bases and J by 7 bases, with 14 bases of the junction left unmatched. In DNA, the CDR3 is TGCGCCAGCAGCCAACCTCGGACAGGAGGCTATGTCCAGCCCCAGCATTTT. Translated: CASSQPRTGGYVQPQHF.

The chain uses TRBV29-1 and TRBJ2-1; 8 positions agree with TRBD1. Germline V lookup: CDR1 SQVTM, CDR2 ANQGSEA. Trimming cost V 4 bases and J 5 bases; bases outside gene matches: 4. The CDR3 length is 13 residues. CDR3 protein: CSVARQGNNEQFF. CDR3 nucleotides: TGCAGCGTTGCGCGACAGGGGAACAATGAGCAGTTCTTC.